This paragraph covers one TCR beta chain sequence. As yet, its antigen is unknown. TCRdb's copy holds only in-frame clones and misses some; the assay was immunoSEQ multiplex PCR. The top ten clones hold approximately 1.5% of a sample with some 1 million clones, under 80% of them seen once. The CDR3 covers 13 residues. In germline, CDR1 is GTSNPN, CDR2 SVGIG (reference sequence). J was trimmed by 3 bases and V by 4 bases; bases with no gene match: 4. The data are from a study of shared clonotypes between healthy human individuals. Study-level background: Donors, aged 18 to 49, were two women and a few men. Findings of the study overall: The study found roughly 5% of naive CD4 clonotypes shared across a few donors.

This clonotype was sampled from a man younger than 35 in good health. This chain links TRBV30 with TRBJ2-7; 9 nucleotides match TRBD1. The specimen was memory CD4+ T cells sorted from blood. Subset: CD45RA-negative fraction. CDR3 sequence (DNA): TGTGCCTGGAACTCGGGACAGGGCTACGAGCAGTACTTC. Its protein product is CAWNSGQGYEQYF. The variable domain in full, with the rest retrieved from reference TRBV30 and TRBJ2-7, is SQTIHQWPATLVQPVGSPLSLECTVEGTSNPNLYWYRQAAGRGLQLLFYSVGIGQISSEVPQNLSASRPQDRQFILSSKKLLLSDSGFYLCAWNSGQGYEQYFGPGTRLTVT.